This T cell receptor beta chain was sequenced during a study of PD-L1 blockade in urothelial cancer. Some clones are missing from TCRdb's copy, which holds only in-frame ones; the method was immunoSEQ multiplex PCR. This table has 98,000 or so clones, around 91% appearing once. Time point here: pretreatment peripheral blood. Germline V gives CDR1 MGHDK, CDR2 SYGVNS. The V end was cut by 5 bases, the J end by 8 bases, with 12 bases between. CDR3 length equals 12 residues. Specimen: PBMCs, collected around atezolizumab (anti-PD-L1) treatment. The V and J genes are TRBV25-1 and TRBJ1-1; D unresolved. This TCR derives from a man aged 55 to 70 with urothelial cancer. This chain's CDR3 is CASSKTAAEAFF. In DNA, the CDR3 is TGTGCCAGCAGTAAAACCGCTGCGGAAGCTTTCTTT.